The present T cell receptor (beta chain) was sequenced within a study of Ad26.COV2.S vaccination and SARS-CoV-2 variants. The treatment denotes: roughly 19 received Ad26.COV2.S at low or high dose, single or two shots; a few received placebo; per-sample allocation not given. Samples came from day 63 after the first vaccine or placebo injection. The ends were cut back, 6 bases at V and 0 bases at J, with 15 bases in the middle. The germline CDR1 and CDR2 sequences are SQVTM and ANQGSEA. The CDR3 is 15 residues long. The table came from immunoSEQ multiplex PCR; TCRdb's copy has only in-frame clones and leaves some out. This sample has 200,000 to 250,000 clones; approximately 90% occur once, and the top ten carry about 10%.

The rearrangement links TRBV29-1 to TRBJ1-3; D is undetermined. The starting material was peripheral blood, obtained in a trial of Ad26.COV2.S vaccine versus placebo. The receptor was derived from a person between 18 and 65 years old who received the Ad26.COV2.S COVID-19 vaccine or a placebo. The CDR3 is CSVNGQGSSGNTIYF. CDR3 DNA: TGCAGCGTCAATGGCCAAGGGAGCTCTGGAAACACCATATATTTT. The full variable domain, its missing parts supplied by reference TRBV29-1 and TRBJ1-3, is SAVISQKPSRDICQRGTSLTIQCQVDSQVTMMFWYRQQPGQSLTLIATANQGSEATYESGFVIDKFPISRPNLTFSTLTVSNMSPEDSSIYLCSVNGQGSSGNTIYFGEGSWLTVV.